The 18 T cell receptor beta chains listed next were all sequenced from one sample in a study of blood T cells in healthy people across ages. Primers used in a second PCR of about 7 to 11 cycles were a sample-barcoded 5' primer and a J-beta primer mix. TCRdb re-analysed the 5' RACE reads in MiXCR, keeping a single row per CDR3 protein. The sample lists about 1.8 million distinct CDR3 sequences, around 48% occurring once. The sequenced sample was blood. The source of these receptors is a woman aged 35 to 49 in good health.

J is TRBJ2-7 and V is TRBV12-3 or TRBV12-4, with D possibly matching TRBD1 (6 bases). The J call may not be correct, given that the DNA end is closer to TRBJ2-5. This CDR3 has 13 amino acids. The CDR3 loop reads CATRDTGRATQYF. CDR3 coding DNA: TGTGCCACCAGGGACACGGGGCGGGCGACCCAGTACTTC.

This chain uses TRBV29-1 with TRBJ2-2, with D unresolved. Trimming stripped 7 bases from V and 0 bases from J, with 12 bases between. Germline CDR1 SQVTM, CDR2 ANQGSEA. The CDR3 contains 14 residues. The CDR3 spells CSAPGGANTGELFF. CDR3 in DNA: TGCAGCGCCCCGGGTGGGGCGAACACCGGGGAGCTGTTTTTT.

CDR3 bases: TGTGCCAGCAGTTCCCGACAGGGATCTCAAGAGACCCAGTACTTC. This encodes CASSSRQGSQETQYF. This chain connects TRBV27 to TRBJ2-5, with TRBD1 matching 7 bases. Germline CDR1 reads MNHEY; CDR2 reads SMNVEV (reference sequence). The ends lost 4 bases at V and 2 bases at J; junction bases unmatched: 7. This CDR3 has 15 amino acids.

This clonotype has more than one count but fewer than ten. This chain joins TRBV24-1 and TRBJ2-1; D is tentatively TRBD1 or TRBD2 (5 bases each). Trimming cost V 0 bases and J 7 bases, with 12 bases left between them. Looked up from germline, CDR1 is KGHDR and CDR2 is SFDVKD. CDR3 length equals 15 residues. Written as DNA, the CDR3 is TGTGCCACCAGTGATTTGGCGAGGGGCGGGAATGAGCAGTTCTTC. Its translation is CATSDLARGGNEQFF.

This chain uses TRBV5-4 with TRBJ2-7, with a weak D call TRBD1 (5 bases). Germline CDR1 reads SGHNT; CDR2 reads YYREEE (reference sequence). With 6 bases removed from V and 0 bases from J, the gap between germline ends came to 10 bases. The CDR3 spans 13 residues. The CDR3 DNA reads as TGTGCCAGCATGGGGCCAAGCTCCTACGAGCAGTACTTC. Translation gives CASMGPSSYEQYF. Variable domain in full (rest from reference TRBV5-4 and TRBJ2-7): ETGVTQSPTHLIKTRGQQVTLRCSSQSGHNTVSWYQQALGQGPQFIFQYYREEENGRGNFPPRFSGLQFPNYSSELNVNALELDDSALYLCASMGPSSYEQYFGPGTRLTVT.

The genes are TRBV5-1 and TRBJ2-2; D not certain. The CDR3 runs 14 residues. The ends were cut back, 1 base at V and 6 bases at J, with 10 bases in the middle. Germline V gives CDR1 SGHRS, CDR2 YFSETQ. CDR3 in amino acids: CASSLSPQPGELFF. The CDR3 region has the DNA TGCGCCAGCAGCTTGTCCCCTCAACCCGGGGAGCTGTTTTTT.

V is TRBV2 and J is TRBJ2-5; D is possibly TRBD1 (6 bases). The germline V and J ends were trimmed by 4 bases and 1 base, with 13 bases remaining between them. Looked up from germline, CDR1 is SNHLY and CDR2 is FYNNEI. CDR3 length: 15 amino acids. CDR3 nucleotide sequence: TGTGCCAGCAGTGGGGCAGGGGCAATCCAAGAGACCCAGTACTTC. Its translation is CASSGAGAIQETQYF.

J is TRBJ2-1 and V is TRBV6-2 or TRBV6-3, with 12 bases identical to TRBD2. The end of the DNA fits TRBJ2-7 better, so the J call may be wrong. Germline CDR1 reads MNHEY; CDR2 reads SVGEGT. This CDR3 is 16 amino acids long. The CDR3, as DNA: TGTGCCAGCAGTTTCCTAGCGGGGGGGCCTGACAATGAGCAGTACTTC. It is translated as CASSFLAGGPDNEQYF.

Only a few counts were recorded for this clonotype. The gene calls are TRBV20-1 and TRBJ2-5; 15 bases map to TRBD2. Trimming took 5 bases from V and 4 from J; bases not matched to a gene: 8. The CDR3 sequence is 16 residues long. Germline V gene data show CDR1 as DFQATT and CDR2 as SNEGSKA (reference sequence). The CDR3 region has the DNA TGCAGTGCTCCCCGGACTAGCGGGGGGGCCGCAGAGACCCAGTACTTC. It codes for CSAPRTSGGAAETQYF.

V is TRBV7-3 and J is TRBJ1-1, with 8 positions matching TRBD1. This CDR3 comprises 15 residues. Germline CDR1 reads SGHTA; CDR2 reads FQGTGA. The junction had 12 bases not matched to a gene; V was cut back by 8 bases and J by 4 bases. CDR3 bases: TGTGCCAGCCATGGACAGGGCGCTGTTCGCACTGAAGCTTTCTTT. It translates to CASHGQGAVRTEAFF.

This clonotype occurred a few times. The CDR3 DNA follows: TGCGCCAGCAGCCAAGATACCCAGCGGGGGAACAATGAGCAGTTCTTC. Protein: CASSQDTQRGNNEQFF. The chain has TRBV4-1 and TRBJ2-1; 8 nucleotides agree with TRBD2. This CDR3 is 16 amino acids long. Germline values: CDR1 MGHRA, CDR2 YSYEKL. V lost 0 bases and J lost 5; bases outside the gene matches: 6.

The rearrangement joins TRBV7-2 to TRBJ2-5, with a tentative D call TRBD2 (5 bases). This CDR3 comprises 15 residues. Germline CDR1 SGHTA, CDR2 FQGNSA. V lost 5 bases and J lost 5, with 18 bases in between. The CDR3 DNA follows: TGTGCCAGCAGCCAGGATAGGACTGTAATGGAGACCCAGTACTTC. This encodes CASSQDRTVMETQYF. Combining the CDR3 with reference TRBV7-2 and TRBJ2-5 gives the whole variable domain GAGVSQSPSNKVTEKGKDVELRCDPISGHTALYWYRQSLGQGLEFLIYFQGNSAPDKSGLPSDRFSAERTGGSVSTLTIQRTQQEDSAVYLCASSQDRTVMETQYFGPGTRLLVL.

V gene TRBV9 combines with J gene TRBJ1-2; D may be TRBD1 (6 bases). The CDR3 sequence is 14 residues long. V lost 6 bases and J lost 3, with 15 bases in between. CDR1 and CDR2 (germline): SGDLS, YYNGEE. Written as DNA, the CDR3 is TGTGCCAGCACGGAGGGGGGGGAACACTATGGCTACACCTTC. Its protein is CASTEGGEHYGYTF.

The CDR3 loop is CASSYHRVKRRAGAYEQYF. The CDR3 DNA sequence: TGTGCCAGCAGTTACCACCGGGTCAAGAGGCGAGCGGGGGCTTACGAGCAGTACTTC. This chain links TRBV6-2 or TRBV6-3 with TRBJ2-7; TRBD2 aligns across 8 bases. Germline loops: CDR1 MNHEY, CDR2 SVGEGT. This CDR3 region has 19 residues. Germline trimming cut 2 bases from V and 4 bases from J; bases unmatched to any gene: 19.

This chain connects TRBV7-9 to TRBJ1-1, with no clear D. The CDR3 extends over 15 amino acids. V dropped 1 base and J dropped 5 bases, with 14 bases sitting between them. The germline CDR1 and CDR2 sequences are SEHNR and FQNEAQ (reference sequence). CDR3 in amino acids: CASSLVGRTGTEAFF. The CDR3 coding sequence is TGTGCCAGCAGCTTAGTGGGCAGAACGGGTACTGAAGCTTTCTTT.

This clonotype was detected a few times. The CDR3 loop reads CSVTGQGARETQYF. The CDR3 region has the DNA TGCAGCGTTACGGGACAGGGGGCACGAGAGACCCAGTACTTC. The chain couples TRBV29-1 to TRBJ2-5; 12 bases match TRBD1. There are 14 residues in the CDR3. V was clipped by 5 bases and J by 4 bases; unmatched bases: 5. Germline assignment: CDR1 SQVTM and CDR2 ANQGSEA.

The rearrangement uses TRBV2 and TRBJ2-1; TRBD1 matches at 10 bases. CDR1 and CDR2 (germline): SNHLY, FYNNEI. V shed 7 bases, J shed 9 bases, and the junction held 15 bases outside the gene matches. There are 16 residues in the CDR3. In nucleotides, the CDR3 is TGTGCCAGCAAAATCTTAGACAGGGGGCAGGACGGTGAGCAGTTCTTC. This codes for CASKILDRGQDGEQFF.

As to this clonotype: A read error may account for a junction end that differs from germline. The rearrangement joins TRBV7-9 to TRBJ2-1; D is unclear. Looked up from germline, CDR1 is SEHNR and CDR2 is FQNEAQ (reference sequence). This CDR3 spans 12 amino acids. The CDR3 DNA follows: TGTGTCAGCAGCTCTCAGTCCAATGAGCAGTTCTTC. It specifies CVSSSQSNEQFF.